This T cell receptor (beta chain) was sequenced in a study of vaccination and CD4 T cells after COVID-19. Worth noting for this clonotype: Its antigen remains unknown.

Trimming removed 3 bases from V and 4 bases from J; junction bases left unmatched: 3. The V gene's germline CDR1 is SGHNT and CDR2 YYREEE (reference sequence). This CDR3 comprises 15 residues. Treatment here: roughly 11-day PBMC culture with coronavirus spike peptide pools or control peptides (ViraFEST assay). Collection of the unexposed donor's CD4+ T cells took place before the COVID-19 pandemic (2011-2018). An Oncomine TCR Beta short-read assay was used to sequence the DNA from cultured CD4+ T cells. Researchers extracted genomic DNA from CD4+ T cells that had been cultured. Via MiXCR, TCRdb re-called the PCR reads, giving one row per CDR3 protein. The repertoire holds 6,500 to 8,000 distinct CDR3 sequences, around 30% seen once, with around a third in the top ten.

The chain recombines TRBV5-4 with TRBJ1-3; 11 positions agree with TRBD1. The sample was CD4+ T cells from blood, cultured in vitro. The sequence was collected from a human donor in good health. The CDR3 loop reads CASSWTGGLGNTIYF. For the CDR3, the DNA is TGTGCCAGCAGCTGGACAGGGGGCTTGGGAAACACCATATATTTT.